Each of the 2 T cell receptor beta chains below was sequenced from the same sample in a study of Graves' ophthalmopathy and Graves' hyperthyroidism. RNA transcripts were the template, and TCR beta CDR3 regions were amplified from them. Scientists carried out first-round RT-PCR using HTBI primers and then a second-round multiplex PCR. TCRdb itself ran the multiplex PCR reads through MiXCR, one entry per CDR3 protein. The table has approximately 640,000 distinct CDR3 sequences, just over 40% seen once. Sequencing was carried out using peripheral blood. These receptors were collected from an adult man with Graves' ophthalmopathy.

The rearrangement uses TRBV5-8 and TRBJ2-2; D may be TRBD2 (6 bases). Looked up from germline, CDR1 is SGHTS and CDR2 is YDEGEE. Trimming cost V 0 bases and J 4 bases, with 10 bases left between them. There are 15 residues in the CDR3. CDR3 nucleotide sequence: TGTGCCAGCAGCTTGGTGCGGGGCGGCACCGGGGAGCTGTTTTTT. Protein sequence: CASSLVRGGTGELFF.

In its sample, this clonotype was seen a few times. The chain carries TRBV10-3 and TRBJ1-1; the match to TRBD1 covers 9 bases. The CDR3 has 19 amino acids. With 6 bases clipped from V and 2 bases from J, the junction kept 19 bases outside the gene matches. CDR1 and CDR2 (germline): ENHRY, SYGVKD. This chain's CDR3 is CAIRKTELPGQGYNTEAFF. Here the CDR3 DNA reads TGTGCCATCAGAAAGACTGAATTACCGGGACAGGGTTATAACACTGAAGCTTTCTTT.